This TCR beta chain was profiled in a study of beta chain features in type 1 diabetes. Whole-study findings and limits: The similarity of naive, central memory and Treg TCRB repertoires appeared greater among patients than among healthy donors. Shortening that was moderate but significant affected the TCRB CDR3s of Type 1 diabetes patients in all four CD4+ subsets. Fewer junction insertions and more nucleotide deletions appeared in type 1 diabetes patients.

Trimming pared 0 bases from V and 8 bases from J, leaving 8 bases between. The CDR3 is 12 residues long. Looked up from germline, CDR1 is SGHRS and CDR2 is YFSETQ. Expressed TCRB transcripts were sequenced because the isolated RNA had all been reverse transcribed beforehand. Here immunoSEQ multiplex PCR was the method, and the copy in TCRdb shows in-frame clones only, minus some. The sample consists of 680,000 or so clones, about an eighth of them appearing once. In the case of this clone: Its matching antigen is unknown. The same CDR3 can be traced to other DNA sequences in this sample.

Cell sorting via CD45RO/CCR7/CD25/CD127/CD95/CD27 was performed to obtain CD4+ naive, central memory, regulatory and stem cell-like memory cells. The sample was naive CD4+ T cells from blood. V and J are TRBV5-1 and TRBJ1-2; possible D gene TRBD1, 5 bases. The TCR comes from a young man with type 1 diabetes. The CDR3 reads CASSLAGEGYTF. The DNA for the CDR3 is TGCGCCAGCAGCTTGGCGGGGGAGGGCTACACCTTC.